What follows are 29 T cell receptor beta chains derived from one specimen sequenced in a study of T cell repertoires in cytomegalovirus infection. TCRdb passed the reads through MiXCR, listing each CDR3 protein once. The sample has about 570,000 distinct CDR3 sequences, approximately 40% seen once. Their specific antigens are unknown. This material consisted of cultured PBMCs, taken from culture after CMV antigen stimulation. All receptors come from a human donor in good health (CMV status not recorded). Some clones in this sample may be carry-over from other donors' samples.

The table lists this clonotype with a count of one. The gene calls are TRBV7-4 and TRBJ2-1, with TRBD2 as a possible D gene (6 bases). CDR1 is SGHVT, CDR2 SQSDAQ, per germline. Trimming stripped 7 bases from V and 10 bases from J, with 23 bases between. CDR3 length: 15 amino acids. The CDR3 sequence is CASTDPGVKRKEQFF. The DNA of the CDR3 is TGTGCCAGCACCGACCCGGGGGTGAAACGGAAGGAGCAGTTCTTC.

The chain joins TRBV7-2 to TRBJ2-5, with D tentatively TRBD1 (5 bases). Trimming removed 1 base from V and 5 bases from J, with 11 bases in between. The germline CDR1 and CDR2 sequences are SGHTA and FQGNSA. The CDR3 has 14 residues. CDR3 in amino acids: CASSLGHGAETQYF. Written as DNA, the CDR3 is TGTGCCAGCAGCTTAGGTCATGGGGCGGAGACCCAGTACTTC.

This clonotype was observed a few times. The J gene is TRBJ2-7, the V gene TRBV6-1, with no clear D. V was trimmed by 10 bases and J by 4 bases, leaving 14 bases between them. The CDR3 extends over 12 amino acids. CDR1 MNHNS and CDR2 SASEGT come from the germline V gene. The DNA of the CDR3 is TGTGCCACCAGAGGACCCGAATACGAGCAGTACTTC. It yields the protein CATRGPEYEQYF.

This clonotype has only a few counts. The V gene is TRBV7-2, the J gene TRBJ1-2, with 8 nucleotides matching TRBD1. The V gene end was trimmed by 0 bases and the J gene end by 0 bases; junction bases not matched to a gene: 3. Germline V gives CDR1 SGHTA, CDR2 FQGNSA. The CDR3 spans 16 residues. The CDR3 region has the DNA TGTGCCAGCAGCTTAGCTGGACAGGGCGCTAACTATGGCTACACCTTC. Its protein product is CASSLAGQGANYGYTF.

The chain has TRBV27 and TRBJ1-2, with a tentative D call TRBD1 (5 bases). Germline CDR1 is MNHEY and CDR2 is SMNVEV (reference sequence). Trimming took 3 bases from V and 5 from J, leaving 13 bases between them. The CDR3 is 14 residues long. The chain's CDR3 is CASSLRGQVYGYTF. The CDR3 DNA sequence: TGTGCCAGCAGTTTGAGGGGTCAGGTGTATGGCTACACCTTC.

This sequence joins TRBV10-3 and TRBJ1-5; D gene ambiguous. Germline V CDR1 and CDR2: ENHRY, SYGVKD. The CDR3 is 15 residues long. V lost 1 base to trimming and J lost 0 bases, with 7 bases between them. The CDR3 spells CAISEFSGSNQPQHF. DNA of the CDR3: TGTGCCATCAGTGAGTTTTCAGGTAGCAATCAGCCCCAGCATTTT.

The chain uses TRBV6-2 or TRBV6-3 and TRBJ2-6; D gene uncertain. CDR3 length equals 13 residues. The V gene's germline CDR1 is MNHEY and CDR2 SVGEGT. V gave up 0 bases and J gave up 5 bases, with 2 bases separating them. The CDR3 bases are TGTGCCAGCAGTTACTCCAGGGCCAACGTCCTGACTTTC. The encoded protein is CASSYSRANVLTF.

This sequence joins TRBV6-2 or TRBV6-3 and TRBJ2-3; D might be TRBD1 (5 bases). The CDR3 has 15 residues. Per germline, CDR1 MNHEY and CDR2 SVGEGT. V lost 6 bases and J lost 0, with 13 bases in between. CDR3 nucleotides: TGTGCCAGCAGCCCAGGGCGATGGAGCACAGATACGCAGTATTTT. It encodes CASSPGRWSTDTQYF.

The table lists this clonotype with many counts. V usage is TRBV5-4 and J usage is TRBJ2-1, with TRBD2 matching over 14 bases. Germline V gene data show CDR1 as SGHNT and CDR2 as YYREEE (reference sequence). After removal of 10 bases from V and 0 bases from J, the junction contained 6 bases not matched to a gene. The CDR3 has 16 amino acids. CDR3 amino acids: CASTSGGASSYNEQFF. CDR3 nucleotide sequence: TGTGCCTCGACTAGCGGGGGGGCTAGCTCCTACAATGAGCAGTTCTTC. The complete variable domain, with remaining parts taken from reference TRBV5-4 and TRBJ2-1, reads ETGVTQSPTHLIKTRGQQVTLRCSSQSGHNTVSWYQQALGQGPQFIFQYYREEENGRGNFPPRFSGLQFPNYSSELNVNALELDDSALYLCASTSGGASSYNEQFFGPGTRLTVL.

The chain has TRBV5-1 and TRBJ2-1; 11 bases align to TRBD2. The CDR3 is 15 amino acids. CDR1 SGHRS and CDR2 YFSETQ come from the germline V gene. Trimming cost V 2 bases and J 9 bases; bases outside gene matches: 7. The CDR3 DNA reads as TGCGCCAGCAGCTTTTCTACTAGCGGGAGTGGTGAGCAGTTCTTC. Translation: CASSFSTSGSGEQFF.

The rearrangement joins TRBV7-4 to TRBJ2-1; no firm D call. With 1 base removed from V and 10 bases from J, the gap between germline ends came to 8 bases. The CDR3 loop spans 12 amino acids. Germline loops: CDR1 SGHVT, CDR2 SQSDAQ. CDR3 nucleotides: TGTGCCAGCAGCTTAGAGGGTATCGAGCAGTTCTTC. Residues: CASSLEGIEQFF.

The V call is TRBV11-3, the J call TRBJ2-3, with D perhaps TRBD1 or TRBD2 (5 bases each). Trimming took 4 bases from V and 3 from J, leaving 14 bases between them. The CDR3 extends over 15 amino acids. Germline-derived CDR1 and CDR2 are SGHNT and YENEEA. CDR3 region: CASSWDGANTDTQYF. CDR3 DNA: TGTGCCAGCAGCTGGGACGGAGCGAATACAGATACGCAGTATTTT.

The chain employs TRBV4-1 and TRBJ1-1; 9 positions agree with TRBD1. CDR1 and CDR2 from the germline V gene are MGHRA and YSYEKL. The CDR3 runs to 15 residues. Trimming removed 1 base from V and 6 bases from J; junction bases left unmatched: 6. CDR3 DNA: TGCGCCAGCAGCCAAGCACCGGGACAGGGCTCTGAAGCTTTCTTT. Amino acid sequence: CASSQAPGQGSEAFF.

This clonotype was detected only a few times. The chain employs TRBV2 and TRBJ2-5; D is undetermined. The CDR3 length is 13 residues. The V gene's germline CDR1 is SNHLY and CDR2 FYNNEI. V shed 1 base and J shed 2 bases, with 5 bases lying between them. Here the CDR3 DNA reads TGTGCCAGCAGTGAAGACGCGCAAGAGACCCAGTACTTC. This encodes CASSEDAQETQYF.

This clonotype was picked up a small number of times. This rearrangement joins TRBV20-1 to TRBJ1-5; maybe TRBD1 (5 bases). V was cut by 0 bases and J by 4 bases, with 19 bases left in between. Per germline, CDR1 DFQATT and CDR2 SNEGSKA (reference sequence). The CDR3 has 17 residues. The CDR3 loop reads CSARDRGGGSVNQPQHF. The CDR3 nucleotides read TGCAGTGCTAGAGATCGAGGTGGGGGAAGTGTAAATCAGCCCCAGCATTTT.

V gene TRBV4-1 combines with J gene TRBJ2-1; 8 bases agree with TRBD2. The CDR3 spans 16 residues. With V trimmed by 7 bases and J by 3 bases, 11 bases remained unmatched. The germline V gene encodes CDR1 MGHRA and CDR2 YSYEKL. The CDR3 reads CASNPLGAGGYNEQFF. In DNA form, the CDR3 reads TGCGCCAGCAACCCCCTGGGGGCGGGAGGCTACAATGAGCAGTTCTTC.

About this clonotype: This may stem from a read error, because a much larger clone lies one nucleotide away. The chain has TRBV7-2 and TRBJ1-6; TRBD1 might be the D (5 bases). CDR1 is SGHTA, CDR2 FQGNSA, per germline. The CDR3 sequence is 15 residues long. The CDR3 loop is CASSLERGSSSHLHF. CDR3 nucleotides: TGTGCCAGCAGCTTAGAGCGGGGCAGTTCCTCACACCTCCACTTT. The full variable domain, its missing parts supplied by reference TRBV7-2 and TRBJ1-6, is GAGVSQSPSNKVTEKGKDVELRCDPISGHTALYWYRQSLGQGLEFLIYFQGNSAPDKSGLPSDRFSAERTGGSVSTLTIQRTQQEDSAVYLCASSLERGSSSHLHFGNGTRLTVT.

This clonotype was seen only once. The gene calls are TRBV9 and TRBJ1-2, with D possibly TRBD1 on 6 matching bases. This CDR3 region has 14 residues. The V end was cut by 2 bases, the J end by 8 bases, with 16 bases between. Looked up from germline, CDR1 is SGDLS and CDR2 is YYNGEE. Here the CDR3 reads CASSVGHSPGGYTF. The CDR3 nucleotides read TGTGCCAGCAGCGTGGGACATTCACCGGGGGGCTACACCTTC.

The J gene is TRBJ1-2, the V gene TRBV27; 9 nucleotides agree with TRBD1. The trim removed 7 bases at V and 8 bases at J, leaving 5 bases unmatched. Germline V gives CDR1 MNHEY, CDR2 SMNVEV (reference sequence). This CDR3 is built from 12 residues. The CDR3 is CASTTGGQGYTF. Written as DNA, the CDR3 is TGTGCCAGCACTACAGGGGGCCAAGGCTACACCTTC.

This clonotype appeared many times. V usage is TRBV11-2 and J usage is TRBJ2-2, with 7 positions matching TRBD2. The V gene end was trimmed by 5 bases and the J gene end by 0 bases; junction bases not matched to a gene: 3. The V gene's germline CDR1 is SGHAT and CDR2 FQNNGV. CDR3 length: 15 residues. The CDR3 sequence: CASSLSGTNTGELFF. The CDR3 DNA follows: TGTGCCAGCAGCCTAAGCGGGACGAACACCGGGGAGCTGTTTTTT.

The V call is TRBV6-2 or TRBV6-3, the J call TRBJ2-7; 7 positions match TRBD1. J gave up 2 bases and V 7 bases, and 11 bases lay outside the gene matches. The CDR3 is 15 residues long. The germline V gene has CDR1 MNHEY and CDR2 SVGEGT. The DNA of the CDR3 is TGTGCCAGCACCAGCCACCGGGACAGAGCCTACGAGCAGTACTTC. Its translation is CASTSHRDRAYEQYF.

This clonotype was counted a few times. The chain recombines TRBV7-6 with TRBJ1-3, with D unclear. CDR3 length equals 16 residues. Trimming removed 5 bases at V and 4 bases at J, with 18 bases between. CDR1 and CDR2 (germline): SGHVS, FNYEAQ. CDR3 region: CASSRTTSHSGNTIYF. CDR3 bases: TGTGCCAGCAGCCGAACGACTTCTCATTCCGGAAACACCATATATTTT.

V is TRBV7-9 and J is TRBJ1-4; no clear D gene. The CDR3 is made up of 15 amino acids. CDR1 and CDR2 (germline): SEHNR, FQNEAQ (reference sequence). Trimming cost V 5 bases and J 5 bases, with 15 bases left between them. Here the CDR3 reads CASSLGSLPNEKLFF. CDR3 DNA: TGTGCCAGCAGCCTGGGCTCCTTGCCCAATGAAAAACTGTTTTTT. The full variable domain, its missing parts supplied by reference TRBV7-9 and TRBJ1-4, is DTGVSQNPRHKITKRGQNVTFRCDPISEHNRLYWYRQTLGQGPEFLTYFQNEAQLEKSRLLSDRFSAERPKGSFSTLEIQRTEQGDSAMYLCASSLGSLPNEKLFFGSGTQLSVL.

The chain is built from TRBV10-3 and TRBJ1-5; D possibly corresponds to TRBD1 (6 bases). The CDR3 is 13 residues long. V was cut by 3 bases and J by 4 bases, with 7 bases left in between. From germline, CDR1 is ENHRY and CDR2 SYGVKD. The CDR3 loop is CAISDGQNQPQHF. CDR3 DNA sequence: TGTGCCATCAGTGACGGACAGAATCAGCCCCAGCATTTT.

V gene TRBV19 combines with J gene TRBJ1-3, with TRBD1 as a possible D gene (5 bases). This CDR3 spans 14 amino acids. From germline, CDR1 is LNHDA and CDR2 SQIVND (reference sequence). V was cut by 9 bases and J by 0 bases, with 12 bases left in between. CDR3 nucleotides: TGTGCCAGCGACCAGGGATTCTCTGGAAACACCATATATTTT. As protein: CASDQGFSGNTIYF.

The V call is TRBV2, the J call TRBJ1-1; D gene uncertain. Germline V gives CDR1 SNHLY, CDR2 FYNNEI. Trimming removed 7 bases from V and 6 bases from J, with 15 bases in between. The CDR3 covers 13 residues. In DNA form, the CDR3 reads TGTGCCAGCACCAGAGGAGGGTTCCCTGAAGCTTTCTTT. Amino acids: CASTRGGFPEAFF.

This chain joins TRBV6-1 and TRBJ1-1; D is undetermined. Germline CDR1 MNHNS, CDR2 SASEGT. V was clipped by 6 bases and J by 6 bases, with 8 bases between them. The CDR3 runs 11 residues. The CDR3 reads CASRNIAEAFF. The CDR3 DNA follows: TGTGCCAGCAGAAACATCGCTGAAGCTTTCTTT.

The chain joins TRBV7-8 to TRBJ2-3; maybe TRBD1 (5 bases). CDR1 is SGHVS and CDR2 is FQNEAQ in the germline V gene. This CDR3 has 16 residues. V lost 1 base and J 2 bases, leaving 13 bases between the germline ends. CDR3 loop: CASSLVTTGITDTQYF. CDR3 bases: TGTGCCAGCAGCTTAGTCACAACAGGAATCACAGATACGCAGTATTTT.

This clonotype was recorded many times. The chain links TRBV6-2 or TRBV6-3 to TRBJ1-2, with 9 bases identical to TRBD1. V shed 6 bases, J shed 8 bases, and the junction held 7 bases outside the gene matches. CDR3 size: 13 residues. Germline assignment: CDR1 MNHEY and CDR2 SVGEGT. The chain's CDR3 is CASSLGQGNGYTF. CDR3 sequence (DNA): TGTGCCAGCAGCTTGGGACAGGGAAACGGCTACACCTTC.